The clone carrying this T cell receptor beta chain appeared once. The antigen remains undetermined. The table came from immunoSEQ multiplex PCR; TCRdb's copy has only in-frame clones and leaves some out. Seen here are about half a million clones, 80% to 90% observed once, and the top ten hold 1.5% to 2%. The sample comes from a study of Ad26.COV2.S vaccination and SARS-CoV-2 variants. Study in general: A participant enrolled in the COV1001 Ad26.COV2.S trial arm provided the sample. Study-wide findings and caveats: Ad26.COV2.S recipients had broader spike-specific TCRs (P = 0.0014).

Germline assignment: CDR1 SQVTM and CDR2 ANQGSEA. This CDR3 is built from 14 residues. The ends lost 7 bases at V and 7 bases at J; junction bases unmatched: 8. Treatment in this sample: roughly 19 received Ad26.COV2.S at low or high dose, single or two shots; about five received placebo; per-sample allocation not given. After the first vaccine or placebo injection, samples were drawn on day 63. The specimen was peripheral blood, collected in a trial of Ad26.COV2.S vaccine versus placebo. The chain uses TRBV29-1 and TRBJ2-2; 11 bases are shared with TRBD2. The clonotype comes from a person between 18 and 65 years old who received the Ad26.COV2.S COVID-19 vaccine or a placebo. The CDR3: CSAITSGSGGELFF. The CDR3 bases are TGCAGCGCCATAACTAGCGGGAGTGGCGGGGAGCTGTTTTTT.